Below are 21 T cell receptor beta chains sequenced from a single sample in a study of long-term antiretroviral therapy in people with HIV. Run at survey level, the immunoSEQ assay was version v3.0. Only in-frame clones appear in the TCRdb table, and some are missing; sequencing was by immunoSEQ multiplex PCR. The sample includes 48,000 or so clones, about 81% seen only once; the top ten take around 3%. The sequenced sample was unsorted PBMCs, obtained 0.8 years after starting antiretroviral therapy. All receptors derive from a young woman with HIV.

The rearrangement uses TRBV27 and TRBJ2-1; 14 bases fit TRBD2. This CDR3 contains 19 residues. CDR1 is MNHEY, CDR2 SMNVEV, per germline (reference sequence). The junction had 18 bases not matched to a gene; V was cut back by 7 bases and J by 7 bases. The DNA for the CDR3 is TGTGCCAGCACCCGACTAGCGGGAGGGCCCTCTAGAGTAGGAAATGAGCAGTTCTTC. Translated, it gives CASTRLAGGPSRVGNEQFF.

This clone showed up just once. Here the CDR3 reads CASSYRGSSSYEQYF. The CDR3 coding sequence is TGCGCCAGCAGTTACAGGGGTAGTAGCTCCTACGAGCAGTACTTC. This chain uses TRBV5-1 with TRBJ2-7, with TRBD1 identical over 7 bases. V shed 5 bases and J 0 bases; nucleotides not matched to a gene: 8. From germline, CDR1 is SGHRS and CDR2 YFSETQ. The CDR3 covers 15 residues. The entire variable domain, with the rest obtained from reference TRBV5-1 and TRBJ2-7, is as follows: KAGVTQTPRYLIKTRGQQVTLSCSPISGHRSVSWYQQTPGQGLQFLFEYFSETQRNKGNFPGRFSGRQFSNSRSEMNVSTLELGDSALYLCASSYRGSSSYEQYFGPGTRLTVT.

The V gene is TRBV10-2, the J gene TRBJ1-2; 10 nucleotides align to TRBD1. After removal of 7 bases from V and 3 bases from J, the junction contained 8 bases not matched to a gene. This CDR3 is built from 15 residues. The germline CDR1 and CDR2 sequences are WSHSY and SAAADI. CDR3 in amino acids: CASKATGGADYGYTF. For the CDR3, the DNA is TGCGCCAGCAAGGCGACAGGGGGCGCGGACTATGGCTACACCTTC.

V gene TRBV5-6 combines with J gene TRBJ2-1, with 9 bases aligning to TRBD1. The CDR3 contains 15 residues. Germline CDR1 reads SGHDT; CDR2 reads YYEEEE. The trim removed 0 bases at V and 6 bases at J, leaving 4 bases unmatched. In DNA, the CDR3 is TGTGCCAGCAGCTTGGACAGGGGGCTAGTCAATGAGCAGTTCTTC. Amino acid sequence: CASSLDRGLVNEQFF. Full variable domain (rest looked up from reference TRBV5-6 and TRBJ2-1): DAGVTQSPTHLIKTRGQQVTLRCSPKSGHDTVSWYQQALGQGPQFIFQYYEEEERQRGNFPDRFSGHQFPNYSSELNVNALLLGDSALYLCASSLDRGLVNEQFFGPGTRLTVL.

The chain is built from TRBV12-5 and TRBJ2-1; D gene ambiguous. Germline-derived CDR1 and CDR2 are LGHNT and FRNRAP. There are 11 residues in the CDR3. With 6 bases removed from V and 6 bases from J, the gap between germline ends came to 6 bases. This chain's CDR3 is CASGLSNEQFF. The DNA for the CDR3 is TGTGCTAGTGGCCTAAGCAATGAGCAGTTCTTC.

The rearrangement uses TRBV7-3 and TRBJ2-3; the match to TRBD2 covers 9 bases. J gave up 2 bases and V 2 bases, and 5 bases lay outside the gene matches. This CDR3 contains 16 residues. Germline assignment: CDR1 SGHTA and CDR2 FQGTGA. This CDR3 reads CASSLRLAGPTDTQYF. In DNA, the CDR3 is TGTGCCAGCAGCTTACGGCTAGCGGGACCCACAGATACGCAGTATTTT.

This chain uses TRBV28 with TRBJ1-1; 7 nucleotides agree with TRBD1. Germline V gene lookup returns CDR1 MDHEN and CDR2 SYDVKM. This CDR3 is built from 12 residues. The V segment lost 8 bases and the J segment 8 bases; nucleotides outside the gene matches: 8. The CDR3 here is CASRRGQLEAFF. As DNA, the CDR3 is TGTGCCAGCCGAAGGGGGCAATTAGAAGCTTTCTTT.

The rearrangement joins TRBV4-1 to TRBJ1-4, with D tentatively TRBD1 (6 bases). CDR3 length: 13 residues. V lost 6 bases, J lost 5 bases, and 10 bases lay in between. CDR1 MGHRA and CDR2 YSYEKL come from the germline V gene. The CDR3 protein is CASRRTVNEKLFF. CDR3 in DNA: TGCGCCAGCAGACGGACAGTGAATGAAAAACTGTTTTTT.

The V call is TRBV19, the J call TRBJ2-7, with D maybe TRBD1 (5 bases). Germline CDR1 is LNHDA and CDR2 is SQIVND (reference sequence). CDR3 length: 15 amino acids. V lost 0 bases, J lost 2 bases, and 11 bases lay in between. The CDR3: CASSIDSNRPYEQYF. Written as DNA, the CDR3 is TGTGCCAGTAGTATAGATTCGAACAGGCCCTACGAGCAGTACTTC. Supplemented by reference TRBV19 and TRBJ2-7, the full variable domain reads DGGITQSPKYLFRKEGQNVTLSCEQNLNHDAMYWYRQDPGQGLRLIYYSQIVNDFQKGDIAEGYSVSREKKESFPLTVTSAQKNPTAFYLCASSIDSNRPYEQYFGPGTRLTVT.

V is TRBV7-9 and J is TRBJ2-5, with 7 bases identical to TRBD2. The DNA matches TRBJ2-7 better at its end, which makes the J call doubtful. This CDR3 region has 13 residues. The germline V gene encodes CDR1 SEHNR and CDR2 FQNEAQ (reference sequence). CDR3 sequence (DNA): TGTGCCAGCAGCCTCAGCGGGAACTACGAGCAGTACTTC. This gives the protein CASSLSGNYEQYF.

This chain uses TRBV7-9 with TRBJ2-7; unclear D gene. CDR1 and CDR2 (germline): SEHNR, FQNEAQ (reference sequence). Deletions cut 4 bases from V and 0 bases from J, with 4 bases between. The CDR3 sequence is 12 residues long. The CDR3 nucleotides are TGTGCCAGCAGCTCCCGCTCCTACGAGCAGTACTTC. Its protein product is CASSSRSYEQYF.

To note about this clone: A junction end diverges from the germline sequence, so it may reflect a read error. The rearrangement joins TRBV27 to TRBJ2-5; TRBD2 is a possible D gene (5 bases). This CDR3 is built from 12 residues. Looked up from germline, CDR1 is MNHEY and CDR2 is SMNVEV (reference sequence). This CDR3 reads CASSFDGEIQYF. The CDR3 coding sequence is TGTGCCAGCAGTTTCGACGGGGAGATCCAGTACTTC.

CDR3 DNA: TGCGCCAGCAGCTTTGAGGAGTCTAGCACAGATACGCAGTATTTT. This translates into CASSFEESSTDTQYF. The J gene is TRBJ2-3, the V gene TRBV5-1; D not certain. This CDR3 has 15 residues. Germline CDR1 reads SGHRS; CDR2 reads YFSETQ. V lost 2 bases to trimming and J lost 0 bases, with 10 bases between them.

This chain links TRBV9 with TRBJ1-2, with a tentative D call TRBD1 (6 bases). The germline gives CDR1 SGDLS, CDR2 YYNGEE. The CDR3 has 15 amino acids. V lost 0 bases and J lost 4, with 13 bases in between. The DNA of the CDR3 is TGTGCCAGCAGCGTAGAGGGAGGGGGTATCTATGGCTACACCTTC. It specifies CASSVEGGGIYGYTF. Variable domain in full (rest from reference TRBV9 and TRBJ1-2): DSGVTQTPKHLITATGQRVTLRCSPRSGDLSVYWYQQSLDQGLQFLIQYYNGEERAKGNILERFSAQQFPDLHSELNLSSLELGDSALYFCASSVEGGGIYGYTFGSGTRLTVV.

This clone was seen only once. The chain has TRBV5-6 and TRBJ2-7, with D tentatively TRBD1 (7 bases). CDR3 length: 16 amino acids. Trimming cost V 3 bases and J 2 bases, with 18 bases left between them. Germline V gene data show CDR1 as SGHDT and CDR2 as YYEEEE. The DNA for the CDR3 is TGTGCCAGCAGCTCCTATCCCCAGGGGGGTCCCTACGAGCAGTACTTC. This translates into CASSSYPQGGPYEQYF.

The V and J genes are TRBV7-9 and TRBJ2-7, with 16 bases lining up with TRBD2. This CDR3 has 17 residues. V was clipped by 6 bases and J by 2 bases; unmatched bases: 7. Germline-derived CDR1 and CDR2 are SEHNR and FQNEAQ (reference sequence). This chain's CDR3 is CASSPGLAGGKPYEQYF. DNA for the CDR3: TGTGCCAGCAGTCCGGGACTAGCGGGAGGGAAGCCCTACGAGCAGTACTTC. The entire variable domain, with the rest obtained from reference TRBV7-9 and TRBJ2-7, is as follows: DTGVSQNPRHKITKRGQNVTFRCDPISEHNRLYWYRQTLGQGPEFLTYFQNEAQLEKSRLLSDRFSAERPKGSFSTLEIQRTEQGDSAMYLCASSPGLAGGKPYEQYFGPGTRLTVT.

The CDR3 nucleotides are TGCGCCAGCAGCTTAGCGGGAGGCCAAGAGACCCAGTACTTC. This codes for CASSLAGGQETQYF. V usage is TRBV5-1 and J usage is TRBJ2-5; 9 bases fit TRBD2. Trimming at V came to 2 bases and at J to 1 base, leaving 0 bases not matched to a gene. The CDR3 totals 14 residues. Germline values: CDR1 SGHRS, CDR2 YFSETQ.

The chain links TRBV6-6 to TRBJ2-7; no clear D. The V end was cut by 1 base, the J end by 0 bases, with 7 bases between. This CDR3 comprises 14 residues. Germline V gene data show CDR1 as MNHNY and CDR2 as SVGAGI (reference sequence). Written as DNA, the CDR3 is TGTGCCAGCAGTTACTTTTATAGCTCCTACGAGCAGTACTTC. Its protein is CASSYFYSSYEQYF.

The chain links TRBV7-6 to TRBJ2-7; TRBD1 matches 8 bases. CDR1 and CDR2 (germline): SGHVS, FNYEAQ. CDR3 length: 14 amino acids. The trim removed 2 bases at V and 3 bases at J, leaving 3 bases unmatched. The CDR3 reads CASSLPGQVYEQYF. Written as DNA, the CDR3 is TGTGCCAGCAGCTTACCGGGACAGGTCTACGAGCAGTACTTC.

The chain has TRBV6-5 and TRBJ2-7, with D perhaps matching TRBD2 (6 bases). CDR1 is MNHEY and CDR2 is SVGAGI in the germline V gene. Trimming stripped 3 bases from V and 0 bases from J, with 15 bases between. This CDR3 spans 16 amino acids. The CDR3, as DNA: TGTGCCAGCAGTTATGACCTAGCGTCGAGCTCCTACGAGCAGTACTTC. Its protein product is CASSYDLASSSYEQYF.

V gene TRBV27 combines with J gene TRBJ2-7; TRBD2 matches at 12 bases. This CDR3 spans 15 amino acids. V gave up 6 bases and J gave up 6 bases; unmatched junction bases: 9. Germline CDR1 reads MNHEY; CDR2 reads SMNVEV (reference sequence). CDR3 coding DNA: TGTGCCAGCAGCCTGCGACTAGCGGGAGAGCCCGAGCAGTACTTC. Amino acids: CASSLRLAGEPEQYF.